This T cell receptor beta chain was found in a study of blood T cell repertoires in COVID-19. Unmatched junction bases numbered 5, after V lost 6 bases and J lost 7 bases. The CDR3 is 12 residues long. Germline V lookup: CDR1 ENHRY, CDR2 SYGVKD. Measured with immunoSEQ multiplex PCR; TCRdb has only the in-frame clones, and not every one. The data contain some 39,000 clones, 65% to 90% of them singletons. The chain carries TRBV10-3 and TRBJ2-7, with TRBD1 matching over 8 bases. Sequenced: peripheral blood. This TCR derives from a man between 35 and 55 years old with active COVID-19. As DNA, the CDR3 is TGTGCCATCAGGCTCACAGGGGGAGAGCAGTACTTC. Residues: CAIRLTGGEQYF.